Listed below are T cell receptor beta chains from one sample, sequenced in a study of a mutant IDH1 vaccine in newly diagnosed glioma. These receptors' antigens are unknown. TCRdb keeps only in-frame clones here, not all; method: immunoSEQ multiplex PCR. The sample has roughly 57,000 clones, about 88% seen once. The sequencing here drew on PBMCs, taken from a glioma patient whose treatment included an IDH1 peptide vaccine. The source is a man between 35 and 55 years old with glioma. The CDR3 runs from the conserved cysteine through the conserved F or W. The order of the fields is clone size, J gene, V gene, D gene, CDR3 DNA, CDR3 protein. A D gene is named only where the DNA matches it firmly. The size entry is marked missing in some rows and otherwise reads once, few, many or a size class.

>-|TRBJ2-1|TRBV7-2|-
TGTGCCAGCAGCGAAGAGTGGTCCACCTACAATGAGCAGTTCTTC
CASSEEWSTYNEQFF
>-|TRBJ1-5|TRBV19|-
TGTGCCAGTAGTACGTCTCTGTGGATAGATAGCAATCAGCCCCAGCATTTT
CASSTSLWIDSNQPQHF
>-|TRBJ2-2|TRBV15|-
TGTGCCACCAGCAGAGATTATGGGGCCCGTAACACCGGGGAGCTGTTTTTT
CATSRDYGARNTGELFF
>-|TRBJ1-4|TRBV11-2|-
TGTGCCAGCAGCTCTCTTTCCAGCGGGACCCCTGGGCGAAAACTGTTTTTT
CASSSLSSGTPGRKLFF
>few|TRBJ1-5|TRBV15|-
TGTGCCACCAGCAGAGATAAGGGAAGTCAGCCCCAGCATTTT
CATSRDKGSQPQHF
>once|TRBJ1-5|TRBV28|-
TGTGCCAGCAGTAAGCTTGGCCTGGGCAATCAGCCCCAGCATTTT
CASSKLGLGNQPQHF
>-|TRBJ1-2|TRBV28|TRBD1
TGTGCCAGCAGGGGACAGGGGGCGCGGGGCTACACCTTC
CASRGQGARGYTF
>-|TRBJ1-4|TRBV18|-
TGTGCCAGCTCAGCAGGGAAGACTAATGAAAAACTGTTTTTT
CASSAGKTNEKLFF
>-|TRBJ1-6|TRBV28|-
TGTGCCAGCAGTACAGGGATCTCTAATTCACCCCTCCACTTT
CASSTGISNSPLHF
>-|TRBJ1-1|TRBV28|TRBD1
TGTGCCAGCAGACCGACACAGGGGGCTCGGACTGAAGCTTTCTTT
CASRPTQGARTEAFF
>-|TRBJ2-1|TRBV27|TRBD2
TGTGCCAGCAGCACAAATAGCGGGAGGGCTCTGGGAAATGAGCAGTTCTTC
CASSTNSGRALGNEQFF
>-|TRBJ1-1|TRBV5-6|TRBD1
TGTGCCAGCAGGCGCGGGACAGGGGGGAACACTGAAGCTTTCTTT
CASRRGTGGNTEAFF
>-|TRBJ1-1|TRBV7-9|-
TGTGCCAGCAGCTCGGGGGTAGTCGACACTGAAGCTTTCTTT
CASSSGVVDTEAFF
>-|TRBJ2-7|TRBV9|-
TGTGCCAGCAGCGCGGGGAGCTCCTACGAGCAGTACTTC
CASSAGSSYEQYF
>-|TRBJ1-2|TRBV7-9|-
TGTGCCAGCAGCTCAGCTTTGGGGCTCTATGGCTACACCTTC
CASSSALGLYGYTF
>-|TRBJ1-2|TRBV28|-
TGTGCCAGCAGTTACTTGGGAGGTTGGTACGGCTACACCTTC
CASSYLGGWYGYTF
>few|TRBJ1-3|TRBV19|-
TGTGCCAGTACCCCCCCCAGGGGATCCCGAGGAAACACCATATATTTT
CASTPPRGSRGNTIYF
>few|TRBJ1-1|TRBV5-1|-
TGCGCCAGCAGCTTGGAGGGCCTTAACGCTTTCTTT
CASSLEGLNAFF
>few|TRBJ2-7|TRBV27|TRBD2
TGTGCCAGCAGTCCCTGGACTAGCGGGGCCCTGGAGCAGTACTTC
CASSPWTSGALEQYF
>-|TRBJ2-2|TRBV6-1|TRBD2
TGTGCCAGCAGTGCGGGACTAGCGGAACACACCGGGGAGCTGTTTTTT
CASSAGLAEHTGELFF
>-|TRBJ1-6|TRBV6-4|-
TGTGCCAGCAGCACAGGGCTGGCTTCACCCCTCCACTTT
CASSTGLASPLHF
>-|TRBJ2-3|TRBV2|TRBD1
TGTGCAGTGCGACAGGGCCGAGGGACAGATACGCAGTATTTT
CAVRQGRGTDTQYF
>few|TRBJ1-2|TRBV7-2|-
TGTGCCAGCAGCCTCGAGGCGGGGCTTGTGATCTATGGCTACACCTTC
CASSLEAGLVIYGYTF
>-|TRBJ1-3|TRBV7-6|-
TGTGCCAGCAGCTCCGGTGGGAGTAGGGGAAACACCATATATTTT
CASSSGGSRGNTIYF
>-|TRBJ1-2|TRBV30|TRBD1
TGTGCCCAAAAAACGGGACAGGCGGAATCCTATGGCTACACCTTC
CAQKTGQAESYGYTF
>-|TRBJ2-3|TRBV2|TRBD2
TGTGCCAGCAGGAGGGGACTAGCGGGTAATACGCAGTATTTT
CASRRGLAGNTQYF
>-|TRBJ1-1|TRBV19|-
TGTGCCAGTAGTTTTGAGGGGGTCTTCGGGAAGACTGAAGCTTTCTTT
CASSFEGVFGKTEAFF
>-|TRBJ1-2|TRBV5-4|-
TGTGCCAGCAGGGCGGTCAGGGATGATAACTATGGCTACACCTTC
CASRAVRDDNYGYTF
>-|TRBJ1-2|TRBV11-2|-
TGTGCCAGCAGCTTAAGGACAGCTTTAGCTAACTATGGCTACACCTTC
CASSLRTALANYGYTF
>-|TRBJ1-4|TRBV28|-
TGTGCCAGCAGAGAGACGGCCCCGGGGAAACTGTTTTTT
CASRETAPGKLFF
>-|TRBJ1-2|TRBV5-4|TRBD1
TGTGCCAGCAGTTGGGGACAGACTGACTATGGCTACACCTTC
CASSWGQTDYGYTF
>-|TRBJ2-2|TRBV5-6|-
TGTGCCAGCAGCTTAGTTAGTTTCACCGGGGAGCTGTTTTTT
CASSLVSFTGELFF
>-|TRBJ2-3|TRBV11-2|TRBD1
TGTGCCAGCAGCTTAAAAACAGGGGGTCAGGTCGCAGATACGCAGTATTTT
CASSLKTGGQVADTQYF
>once|TRBJ2-7|TRBV27|-
TGTGCCAGCAGTTTATCGGGCTGGAGCTCCTACGAGCAGTACTTC
CASSLSGWSSYEQYF
>-|TRBJ1-2|TRBV19|-
TGTGCCAGCTCTGGACAGTCACTCAACTATGGCTACACCTTC
CASSGQSLNYGYTF
>-|TRBJ2-2|TRBV7-3|-
TGTGCCAGCAGGCAAGGGTCCAGGGGCACCGGGGAGCTGTTTTTT
CASRQGSRGTGELFF
>-|TRBJ1-5|TRBV4-1|-
TGCGCCAGCAGCCAAGAACATCAACCGACCGGGAATCAGCCCCAGCATTTT
CASSQEHQPTGNQPQHF
>-|TRBJ1-5|TRBV2|-
TGTGCCAGCAGGCGGGTATCTAGCAATCAGCCCCAGCATTTT
CASRRVSSNQPQHF
>-|TRBJ1-2|TRBV7-2|-
TGTGCCAGCAGCGAGCGCCCACCCGAGGGCGGATATTATGGCTACACCTTC
CASSERPPEGGYYGYTF
>-|TRBJ1-1|TRBV27|-
TGTGCCAGCAGTTTCCGTTGGGGGGCGGGTAGGAACACTGAAGCTTTCTTT
CASSFRWGAGRNTEAFF
>-|TRBJ2-7|TRBV27|TRBD2
TGTGCCAGCAGTTTATCGGATGGCGGGAGGGCGAGGGAGCAGTACTTC
CASSLSDGGRAREQYF
>-|TRBJ2-3|TRBV19|-
TGTGCCAGTAGTATTGGTTCCTTTAGCACAGATACGCAGTATTTT
CASSIGSFSTDTQYF
>-|TRBJ2-5|TRBV9|TRBD2
TGTGCCAGCAGCTTCGGGGGGGGTCTGTACCAAGAGACCCAGTACTTC
CASSFGGGLYQETQYF
>-|TRBJ2-5|TRBV5-1|TRBD1
TGCGCCAGCAGCCTAGGACAGGGAGGCGGCGAGACCCAGTACTTC
CASSLGQGGGETQYF
>-|TRBJ2-7|TRBV6-5|-
TGTGCCAGCAGCCCCCGACCTGACAATCCCTACGAGCAGTACTTC
CASSPRPDNPYEQYF
>-|TRBJ2-1|TRBV2|-
TGTGCCAGCAGTGAGCTGTACAATGAGCAGTTCTTC
CASSELYNEQFF
>-|TRBJ2-1|TRBV19|TRBD1
TGTGCCAGTAGTCCCCGACAGGGGGTTTACAATGAGCAGTTCTTC
CASSPRQGVYNEQFF
>-|TRBJ2-1|TRBV7-3|-
TGTGCCAGCAGCTTAGGCAATTACAATGAGCAGTTCTTC
CASSLGNYNEQFF
>-|TRBJ2-7|TRBV19|-
TGTGCCAGTAGTACGAGCCGGGGAGAGTTGGACGAGCAGTACTTC
CASSTSRGELDEQYF
>-|TRBJ1-5|TRBV6-1|-
TGTGCCAGCAGTGCGGGGCGTAGCAATCAGCCCCAGCATTTT
CASSAGRSNQPQHF
>-|TRBJ1-6|TRBV19|-
TGTGCCAGTAGTATGGGGGCCGATAATTCACCCCTCCACTTT
CASSMGADNSPLHF
>few|TRBJ1-4|TRBV5-4|-
TGTGCCAGCAGCCCTTGGGGAGCGGGTAATGAAAAACTGTTTTTT
CASSPWGAGNEKLFF
>-|TRBJ2-1|TRBV19|-
TGTGCCAGTAGGACTGATGCTGCCTACAATGAGCAGTTCTTC
CASRTDAAYNEQFF
>-|TRBJ1-5|TRBV19|-
TGTGCCAGTAGCTCCGGGACCCACAATCAGCCCCAGCATTTT
CASSSGTHNQPQHF
>medium-sized|TRBJ1-2|TRBV29-1|-
TGCAGCGTCGGACGGCTGCAGGAGGGTGGCTACACCTTC
CSVGRLQEGGYTF
>-|TRBJ2-1|TRBV29-1|-
TGCAGCGAGCGCTCTTACAATGAGCAGTTCTTC
CSERSYNEQFF
>-|TRBJ1-4|TRBV5-1|-
TGCGCCAGCAGGATTTCAGGGAATACGGATGAAAAACTGTTTTTT
CASRISGNTDEKLFF
>-|TRBJ1-1|TRBV18|TRBD1
TGTGCCAGCTCACGGGACAGGGGCCGGAACACTGAAGCTTTCTTT
CASSRDRGRNTEAFF
>-|TRBJ2-1|TRBV4-3|TRBD1
TGCGCCAGCAGCCAAGATGGGGCAGGGGGTACCAATGAGCAGTTCTTC
CASSQDGAGGTNEQFF